These T cell receptor beta chains were read from a single sample in a study of shared clonotypes between healthy human individuals. Method: immunoSEQ multiplex PCR; TCRdb's copy keeps in-frame clones and lacks some. Here the sample spans approximately 2.5 million clones, more than 80% being singletons. Specimen: naive CD4+ T cells sorted from blood. The receptors here all came from a man between 18 and 35 years old in good health. Each CDR3 is given with its conserved first and last residue. D genes are given only for firm matches. Clone size is given for some rows only: seen once, a few or many times, or a class if the clone is expanded.

v_gene	j_gene	d_gene	abundance	CDR3aa	CDR3nt
TRBV6-5	TRBJ2-7	-	-	CASGGATRDEQYF	TGTGCCAGTGGAGGGGCGACGAGGGACGAGCAGTACTTC
TRBV28	TRBJ2-5	-	-	CASSSRPDGGETQYF	TGTGCCAGCAGTTCTCGCCCCGACGGGGGAGAGACCCAGTACTTC
TRBV30	TRBJ1-4	-	-	CAWRELATNEKLFF	TGTGCCTGGAGAGAGCTTGCAACTAATGAAAAACTGTTTTTT
TRBV9	TRBJ2-3	-	-	CASSVSWSTDTQYF	TGTGCCAGCAGCGTGTCGTGGAGCACAGATACGCAGTATTTT
TRBV5-1	TRBJ2-2	TRBD1	once	CASSSGQGSTGELFF	TGCGCCAGCAGCTCGGGACAGGGATCCACCGGGGAGCTGTTTTTT
TRBV5-4	TRBJ1-1	TRBD1	once	CASSPGTGANTEAFF	TGTGCCAGCAGCCCGGGGACAGGGGCGAACACTGAAGCTTTCTTT
TRBV6-5	TRBJ1-2	-	-	CASSYRGTGNYGYTF	TGTGCCAGCAGTTACAGGGGGACTGGGAACTACGGCTACACCTTC
TRBV4-3	TRBJ1-5	-	-	CASSQGVGTNSNQPQHF	TGCGCCAGCAGCCAAGGGGTCGGGACTAATAGCAATCAGCCCCAGCATTTT
TRBV10-2	TRBJ1-6	-	few	CATTASLNSPLHF	TGCGCCACCACGGCGTCCTTAAATTCACCCCTCCACTTT
TRBV2	TRBJ2-5	TRBD1	-	CASTGQGEETQYF	TGTGCCAGCACCGGACAGGGGGAAGAGACCCAGTACTTC
TRBV15	TRBJ1-5	-	-	CATSRDRGQRNQPQHF	TGTGCCACCAGCAGAGATCGGGGGCAGAGAAATCAGCCCCAGCATTTT
TRBV10-3	TRBJ1-5	TRBD1	-	CAISGGQEPQHF	TGTGCCATCAGTGGGGGACAGGAGCCCCAGCATTTT
TRBV7-2	TRBJ2-7	TRBD1	-	CASSLAGKGQHYEQYF	TGTGCCAGCAGCTTAGCGGGTAAGGGACAGCACTACGAGCAGTACTTC
TRBV9	TRBJ2-5	TRBD2	-	CASSATSSGGYQETQYF	TGTGCCAGCAGCGCGACATCTAGCGGGGGGTACCAAGAGACCCAGTACTTC
TRBV14	TRBJ2-7	TRBD2	-	CASSRTSGSYEQYF	TGTGCCAGCAGCCGAACTAGCGGTTCCTACGAGCAGTACTTC
TRBV5-1	TRBJ1-2	-	-	CATAYPGSTYGYTF	TGCGCCACCGCGTATCCCGGGTCAACCTATGGCTACACCTTC
TRBV5-1	TRBJ1-2	-	-	CASSLLQANGYTF	TGCGCCAGCAGCTTGTTACAGGCGAATGGCTACACCTTC
TRBV5-1	TRBJ2-7	TRBD1	-	CASSYSGTDHSYEQYF	TGCGCCAGCAGCTACTCCGGGACAGACCATTCCTACGAGCAGTACTTC
TRBV7-2	TRBJ2-1	TRBD2	-	CASSLGPRGAGVSEQFF	TGTGCCAGCAGCTTAGGACCCCGGGGAGCGGGAGTTAGTGAGCAGTTCTTC
TRBV30	TRBJ2-2	-	-	CAWSANTGELFF	TGTGCCTGGAGTGCCAACACCGGGGAGCTGTTTTTT
TRBV1	TRBJ1-5	-	-	CTSSDYRAGQPQHF	TGCACCAGCAGCGATTACAGGGCGGGCCAGCCCCAGCATTTT
TRBV6-5	TRBJ2-1	TRBD2	-	CASSQLAGGFNEQFF	TGTGCCAGCAGTCAACTAGCGGGGGGGTTCAATGAGCAGTTCTTC